These 29 T cell receptor beta chains were sequenced from one sample in a study of molecular identifiers for immune sequencing clone quantification. TCRdb re-called the PCR reads with MiXCR, one entry per CDR3 protein. The table includes nearly 650,000 distinct CDR3 sequences, roughly 25% detected once. The sequencing input was naive CD8+ T cells from blood, with Jurkat cell RNA spiked in. The sample's subset: FACS-sorted CD8+CD4-CCR7+CD45RA+ naive T cells. The origin of the receptors is a human donor in good health. Some libraries in this study had Jurkat cell RNA spiked in.

Points on this clonotype: A much more abundant neighbour one base away suggests this may be a read error. The V call is TRBV5-1, the J call TRBJ2-7; no reliable D call. From germline, CDR1 is SGHRS and CDR2 YFSETQ. This CDR3 spans 13 amino acids. The CDR3 is CASGPLTSYEQHF. CDR3 DNA sequence: TGCGCCAGCGGCCCGTTGACTTCCTACGAGCAGCACTTC. The full variable domain, its missing parts supplied by reference TRBV5-1 and TRBJ2-7, is KAGVTQTPRYLIKTRGQQVTLSCSPISGHRSVSWYQQTPGQGLQFLFEYFSETQRNKGNFPGRFSGRQFSNSRSEMNVSTLELGDSALYLCASGPLTSYEQHFGPGTRLTVT.

Only a few counts were recorded for this clonotype. V gene TRBV10-3 combines with J gene TRBJ2-1; TRBD1 might be the D (5 bases). Trimming pared 0 bases from V and 6 bases from J, leaving 9 bases between. The CDR3 contains 14 residues. Germline V lookup: CDR1 ENHRY, CDR2 SYGVKD. CDR3 in amino acids: CAISESSRVNEQFF. The CDR3 bases are TGTGCCATCAGTGAGTCGAGCAGGGTCAATGAGCAGTTCTTC.

As concerns this clonotype: A much more abundant neighbour one base away suggests this may be a read error. The chain is built from TRBV9 and TRBJ2-1, with 12 bases lining up with TRBD2. CDR1 SGDLS and CDR2 YYNGEE come from the germline V gene. The CDR3 has 20 amino acids. The CDR3 nucleotides read TGTGCCAGCAGCGTAGGTCGTCTAGCGGGGGGGCTAAGCTCCTACAATGAGCGGTTCTTC. It is translated as CASSVGRLAGGLSSYNERFF.

This clonotype was seen repeatedly, ten times or more. The V and J genes are TRBV9 and TRBJ2-5; no reliable D call. Trimming took off 4 bases at V and 5 bases at J, with 18 bases between the two ends. Looked up from germline, CDR1 is SGDLS and CDR2 is YYNGEE. The CDR3 loop spans 15 amino acids. As DNA, the CDR3 is TGTGCCAGCAGCTCCGAAGGACGGACCTCCGAGACCCAGTACTTC. This encodes CASSSEGRTSETQYF.

This clonotype was recorded a few times. V usage is TRBV24-1 and J usage is TRBJ1-5; D not resolved. The germline V and J ends were trimmed by 4 bases and 4 bases, with 4 bases remaining between them. CDR3 length: 12 residues. Germline V CDR1 and CDR2: KGHDR, SFDVKD. The CDR3 bases are TGTGCCACCAGTGACCTAAATCAGCCCCAGCATTTT. It translates to CATSDLNQPQHF.

This clonotype was seen repeatedly, ten times or more. V and J are TRBV29-1 and TRBJ2-1; the D gene is possibly TRBD2 (7 bases). The V end was cut by 6 bases, the J end by 7 bases, with 10 bases between. The CDR3 sequence is 11 residues long. Germline V gene data show CDR1 as SQVTM and CDR2 as ANQGSEA. The CDR3 protein is CSVGGGNEQFF. The CDR3, as DNA: TGCAGCGTGGGAGGGGGTAATGAGCAGTTCTTC.

In this sample, this clonotype turned up once. A clone one base away is much larger, so this may be a read error. This chain uses TRBV7-9 with TRBJ2-2; 7 bases agree with TRBD1. The CDR3 is 17 amino acids. Germline CDR1 reads SEHNR; CDR2 reads FQNEAQ (reference sequence). The CDR3 coding sequence is TGTGCCAGCAGCTTAGTTGGACAGGCTGAGGACACCGGGGAGCAGTTTTTT. Translation gives CASSLVGQAEDTGEQFF.

Of note for this clonotype: A much larger clone differs by one base, so this may be a read error. The genes are TRBV28 and TRBJ2-3; no definite D call. The CDR3 is 15 amino acids. V gave up 1 base and J gave up 4 bases, with 12 bases separating them. Germline V lookup: CDR1 MDHEN, CDR2 SYDVKM. This CDR3 reads CASSLSWLSADTQYF. In nucleotides, the CDR3 is TGTGCCAGCAGTTTATCCTGGTTAAGCGCAGATACGCAGTATTTT.

The genes are TRBV6-2 or TRBV6-3 and TRBJ2-1; no clear D. The CDR3 length is 15 residues. Looked up from germline, CDR1 is MNHEY and CDR2 is SVGEGT. V lost 6 bases, J lost 0 bases, and 12 bases lay in between. CDR3 region: CASRETLSSYNEQFF. In DNA form, the CDR3 reads TGTGCCAGCAGGGAGACATTGAGCTCCTACAATGAGCAGTTCTTC.

This clonotype has only a few counts. The rearrangement joins TRBV4-1 to TRBJ1-1; no clear D gene. The V gene lost 1 base and the J gene lost 2 bases, with 8 bases spanning the gap. Germline CDR1 is MGHRA and CDR2 is YSYEKL. There are 14 residues in the CDR3. The CDR3 DNA reads as TGCGCCAGCAGCCAAGTCCCGGGAAACACTGAAGCTTTCTTT. It encodes CASSQVPGNTEAFF.

This clonotype was observed a few times. The chain recombines TRBV3-1 with TRBJ2-7; tentatively, D is TRBD2 (6 bases). CDR1 LGHDT and CDR2 YNNKEL come from the germline V gene (reference sequence). Trimming stripped 2 bases from V and 2 bases from J, with 28 bases between. The CDR3 loop spans 20 amino acids. CDR3 sequence: CASSQRPGATALTTTYEQYF. CDR3 bases: TGTGCCAGCAGCCAAAGACCGGGAGCTACGGCTCTCACAACCACCTACGAGCAGTACTTC.

The chain uses TRBV7-2 and TRBJ2-2, with D perhaps matching TRBD1 (5 bases). V was clipped by 5 bases and J by 1 base, with 14 bases between them. The CDR3 length is 16 residues. Germline V gene lookup returns CDR1 SGHTA and CDR2 FQGNSA. CDR3 nucleotide sequence: TGTGCCAGCAGCAGCCCAGGGCTAAAGAACACCGGGGAGCTGTTTTTT. Protein product: CASSSPGLKNTGELFF.

On this clonotype: At one of its ends the junction is not consistent with the germline gene, which may arise from a read error. This sequence joins TRBV7-2 and TRBJ1-1, with 8 bases matching TRBD1. This CDR3 has 15 amino acids. Germline-derived CDR1 and CDR2 are SGHTA and FQGNSA. The CDR3 DNA reads as TGTGCCGGCAGCTTAGACAGGGGAAAGGGGACTGAAGCTTTCTTT. It encodes CAGSLDRGKGTEAFF.

This clonotype was detected ten times or more. The chain recombines TRBV27 with TRBJ2-7, with 13 bases identical to TRBD2. The CDR3 is 16 residues long. Per germline, CDR1 MNHEY and CDR2 SMNVEV (reference sequence). V lost 7 bases and J lost 5; bases outside the gene matches: 11. The CDR3 is CASNTGTSGKYDEQYF. In DNA, the CDR3 is TGTGCCAGCAACACCGGGACTAGCGGGAAGTACGACGAGCAGTACTTC.

Worth noting for this clonotype: Possible read error: a much larger clone is one base away. The rearrangement uses TRBV28 and TRBJ2-3; 8 nucleotides agree with TRBD1. The CDR3 extends over 15 amino acids. Germline V lookup: CDR1 MDHEN, CDR2 SYDVKM. The V segment lost 4 bases and the J segment 2 bases; nucleotides outside the gene matches: 5. As DNA, the CDR3 is TGTGCCAGCAGTTCTCAGGGGGCGGTCACAGATACGCAGTATTTT. It codes for CASSSQGAVTDTQYF.

The chain links TRBV12-3 or TRBV12-4 to TRBJ2-7; 9 positions match TRBD1. CDR3 length: 14 residues. V shed 0 bases and J 6 bases; nucleotides not matched to a gene: 3. Here the CDR3 DNA reads TGTGCCAGCAGTTTAGCGGGGACAGGGTCCGAGCAGTACTTC. It is translated as CASSLAGTGSEQYF.

This clonotype was seen at least ten times. CDR3: CASSSDQGGEEETQYF. As DNA, the CDR3 is TGTGCCAGTAGTTCCGACCAGGGAGGCGAAGAAGAGACCCAGTACTTC. The rearrangement joins TRBV19 to TRBJ2-5; perhaps TRBD2 as D (6 bases). Trimming removed 5 bases from V and 3 bases from J, with 19 bases in between. The CDR3 totals 16 residues. Per germline, CDR1 LNHDA and CDR2 SQIVND (reference sequence).

This clonotype was seen ten or more times. The V gene is TRBV11-2, the J gene TRBJ2-4; D is undetermined. The V and J ends lost 4 bases and 1 base respectively, with 8 bases between them. The CDR3 is 14 amino acids. Germline V gene sequence: CDR1 SGHAT, CDR2 FQNNGV. Written as DNA, the CDR3 is TGTGCCAGCAGCTACCTCGCGGCCAAAAACATTCAGTACTTC. Amino acid sequence: CASSYLAAKNIQYF.

The chain has TRBV7-9 and TRBJ1-2; no firm D call. Trimming shortened V by 1 base and J by 4 bases, and 7 bases separated the two germline ends. The CDR3 runs 13 residues. CDR1 and CDR2 (germline): SEHNR, FQNEAQ (reference sequence). CDR3 loop: CASSLVGGYGYTF. Written as DNA, the CDR3 is TGTGCCAGCAGCTTAGTCGGTGGCTATGGCTACACCTTC.

In DNA form, the CDR3 reads TGCGCCAGCAGCCAAGATTGGGACGGAAATAACTATGGCTACACCTTC. Translation gives CASSQDWDGNNYGYTF. The rearrangement links TRBV4-3 to TRBJ1-2; maybe TRBD1 (5 bases). The CDR3 spans 16 residues. The germline gives CDR1 LGHNA, CDR2 YSLEER. Trimming removed 0 bases at V and 1 base at J, with 12 bases between.

This clonotype was picked up many times. This rearrangement joins TRBV5-6 to TRBJ2-5; TRBD2 matches 7 bases. The CDR3 sequence is 14 residues long. After removal of 4 bases from V and 5 bases from J, the junction contained 8 bases not matched to a gene. Germline V gene sequence: CDR1 SGHDT, CDR2 YYEEEE. The chain's CDR3 is CASSPGLVGETQYF. The CDR3 DNA reads TGTGCCAGCAGCCCAGGACTAGTCGGTGAGACCCAGTACTTC.

A note on this clonotype: At one boundary the junction diverges from the germline segment, which might be a read error. The rearrangement joins TRBV7-9 to TRBJ1-3; unclear D gene. This CDR3 region has 15 residues. Germline assignment: CDR1 SEHNR and CDR2 FQNEAQ (reference sequence). The CDR3 region has the DNA TGTGCCAGCAGCTTAAGTCGCGGCTCTGGAAACCCCATATATTTT. Translation: CASSLSRGSGNPIYF.

In its sample, this clonotype was seen many times. The rearrangement uses TRBV20-1 and TRBJ2-3; perhaps TRBD2 as D (5 bases). The CDR3 consists of 11 residues. Germline V gives CDR1 DFQATT, CDR2 SNEGSKA (reference sequence). Between the trimmed V and J ends, which lost 6 bases and 11 bases, there was a span of 15 bases. In DNA form, the CDR3 reads TGCAGTGCCATGAGCGGAGGCGGGCAGTATTTT. This encodes CSAMSGGGQYF.

About this clonotype itself: A much larger clone sits a single nucleotide away, making a read error possible. The genes are TRBV29-1 and TRBJ2-7; tentative D call: TRBD1 (5 bases). Per germline, CDR1 SQVTM and CDR2 ANQGSEA. CDR3 size: 11 residues. CDR3 DNA sequence: TGCAGCGTCGAGCAGGGTTACGAGCAGTGCTTC. Residues: CSVEQGYEQCF.

The chain recombines TRBV7-6 with TRBJ2-5, with TRBD2 matching over 9 bases. Trimming took 5 bases from V and 3 from J; bases not matched to a gene: 10. CDR1 and CDR2 from the germline V gene are SGHVS and FNYEAQ. CDR3 length: 16 residues. The CDR3 protein is CASSGRLAGKEETQYF. The CDR3 nucleotides read TGTGCCAGCAGCGGTAGGCTAGCGGGAAAGGAAGAGACCCAGTACTTC.

For this clonotype: Given a much more abundant clone one base away, this may be a read error. This rearrangement joins TRBV28 to TRBJ1-1; D not certain. V lost 7 bases to trimming and J lost 0 bases, with 12 bases between them. The CDR3 extends over 14 amino acids. Germline V gene sequence: CDR1 MDHEN, CDR2 SYDVKM. The CDR3 loop reads CASNLGYMNTEAFF. CDR3 sequence (DNA): TGTGCCAGCAACCTGGGGTACATGAACACTGAAGCTTTCTTT.

Note on this clonotype: Sequence at one end of the junction differs from germline and may be a read error. The V and J genes are TRBV27 and TRBJ2-1; the match to TRBD2 covers 11 bases. Germline V gene data show CDR1 as MNHEY and CDR2 as SMNVEV (reference sequence). The CDR3 extends over 16 amino acids. CDR3 DNA: TGTGCCAGCAGTCCCTTAGCGGGAGGGCCCTCCAATGAGCAGGTCTTC. Protein sequence: CASSPLAGGPSNEQVF.

In regard to this clonotype: A much larger clone lies a single base off, so this may be a read error. The chain links TRBV6-2 or TRBV6-3 to TRBJ2-4; D possibly matches TRBD1 or TRBD2 (5 bases each). Germline V gene sequence: CDR1 MNHEY, CDR2 SVGEGT. The CDR3 extends over 16 amino acids. DNA for the CDR3: TGTGCCAGCAGTTACTACTGGGACGGACCAAAAAACCTTCAGTACTTC. This gives the protein CASSYYWDGPKNLQYF.

On this clonotype itself: One end of the junction fails to match germline, which may point to a read error. This rearrangement joins TRBV7-9 to TRBJ2-3, with 8 bases that match TRBD2. Germline V gene sequence: CDR1 SEHNR, CDR2 FQNEAQ (reference sequence). CDR3 length: 17 amino acids. The CDR3 nucleotides read TGTGCCAGCGGCTTAGCGCGGGGTAGCGGGGGCACAGATACGCAGTATTTT. It is translated as CASGLARGSGGTDTQYF.